The 31 T cell receptor beta chains presented below share a single source sample, sequenced in a study of cytomegalovirus exposure and HLA in healthy donors. The PCR contained 60 Vbeta and 13 Jbeta primers. TCRdb's table, derived via immunoSEQ multiplex PCR, lists solely in-frame clones and lacks some. The sample includes 80,000 or so clones, about 73% of them seen just once. Material: PBMCs. The receptors derive from a man in his forties in good health and CMV-seronegative.

This sequence joins TRBV7-2 and TRBJ1-1; tentatively, D is TRBD1 (6 bases). This CDR3 contains 16 residues. The V and J ends lost 1 base and 1 base respectively, with 13 bases between them. The V gene's germline CDR1 is SGHTA and CDR2 FQGNSA. CDR3 nucleotides: TGTGCCAGCAGCTTAGTAAGTACGACAGGGAACACTGAAGCTTTCTTT. Translating it yields CASSLVSTTGNTEAFF.

The chain couples TRBV9 to TRBJ1-1, with D possibly TRBD1 on 6 matching bases. CDR1 and CDR2 from the germline V gene are SGDLS and YYNGEE. V was trimmed by 4 bases and J by 1 base, leaving 14 bases between them. The CDR3 runs to 15 residues. The CDR3 DNA is TGTGCCAGCAGCTCTCGAGGGACACAGAACACTGAAGCTTTCTTT. The encoded protein is CASSSRGTQNTEAFF.

This chain's CDR3 is CATQPRTPYEQYF. In nucleotides, the CDR3 is TGTGCCACTCAGCCCCGGACACCTTACGAGCAGTACTTC. V and J are TRBV21-1 and TRBJ2-5; the table's D call, TRBD1, has no DNA check behind it. The end of the DNA aligns better with TRBJ2-7, so the J call may be wrong. TRBV21-1 is tagged as a pseudogene. CDR3 length: 13 amino acids.

This sequence joins TRBV9 and TRBJ2-1; D may be TRBD2 (6 bases). CDR1 and CDR2 from the germline V gene are SGDLS and YYNGEE. Trimming stripped 0 bases from V and 10 bases from J, with 8 bases between. The CDR3 contains 12 residues. CDR3 region: CASSVEGGEQFF. As DNA, the CDR3 is TGTGCCAGCAGCGTAGAAGGAGGGGAGCAGTTCTTC.

The rearrangement uses TRBV6-1 and TRBJ2-7; D is unclear. Per the germline V gene, CDR1 is MNHNS and CDR2 is SASEGT. This CDR3 is built from 13 residues. Between the trimmed V and J ends, which lost 2 bases and 3 bases, there was a span of 8 bases. The DNA of the CDR3 is TGTGCCAGCAGTGAATTGGCAGGCTACGAGCAGTACTTC. Translation gives CASSELAGYEQYF.

The chain has TRBV30 and TRBJ2-6, with D uncertain. The CDR3 runs 13 residues. V lost 8 bases and J 1 base, leaving 9 bases between the germline ends. Per the germline V gene, CDR1 is GTSNPN and CDR2 is SVGIG (reference sequence). This CDR3 reads CAIHGSGANVLTF. The CDR3 DNA reads as TGTGCCATCCACGGGTCTGGGGCCAACGTCCTGACTTTC.

The V gene is TRBV7-2, the J gene TRBJ2-3, with 8 bases fitting TRBD2. The CDR3 contains 16 residues. V lost 5 bases and J lost 2; bases outside the gene matches: 9. The germline gives CDR1 SGHTA, CDR2 FQGNSA. The chain's CDR3 is CASSAQGSGTTDTQYF. Here the CDR3 DNA reads TGTGCCAGCAGCGCCCAGGGTAGCGGGACCACAGATACGCAGTATTTT.

The chain joins TRBV7-9 to TRBJ2-5, with D perhaps matching TRBD1 (5 bases). Germline CDR1 reads SEHNR; CDR2 reads FQNEAQ (reference sequence). This CDR3 comprises 15 residues. The V end was cut by 3 bases, the J end by 2 bases, with 13 bases between. CDR3 bases: TGTGCCAGCAGCTTCCCGACAGAGAAGCAAGAGACCCAGTACTTC. This translates into CASSFPTEKQETQYF.

The J gene is TRBJ2-1, the V gene TRBV2; 9 nucleotides align to TRBD1. The CDR3 runs to 15 residues. The germline gives CDR1 SNHLY, CDR2 FYNNEI. After removal of 6 bases from V and 2 bases from J, the junction contained 5 bases not matched to a gene. The CDR3 nucleotides are TGTGCCAGCAGGGAACAGGGGGCCGCCTACAATGAGCAGTTCTTC. Translating it yields CASREQGAAYNEQFF.

J is TRBJ2-5 and V is TRBV30; tentative D call: TRBD2 (5 bases). The CDR3 totals 14 residues. Trimming cost V 5 bases and J 1 base, with 14 bases left between them. Per germline, CDR1 GTSNPN and CDR2 SVGIG (reference sequence). This CDR3 is CAWGRAVFQETQYF. The DNA for the CDR3 is TGTGCCTGGGGGCGGGCGGTTTTCCAAGAGACCCAGTACTTC. The whole variable domain, filled in from reference TRBV30 and TRBJ2-5, reads SQTIHQWPATLVQPVGSPLSLECTVEGTSNPNLYWYRQAAGRGLQLLFYSVGIGQISSEVPQNLSASRPQDRQFILSSKKLLLSDSGFYLCAWGRAVFQETQYFGPGTRLLVL.

V usage is TRBV14 and J usage is TRBJ1-2; unclear D gene. Trimming cost V 0 bases and J 5 bases, with 10 bases left between them. This CDR3 region has 14 residues. From germline, CDR1 is SGHDN and CDR2 FVKESK. The CDR3 loop is CASSQDRSSYGYTF. The CDR3 coding sequence is TGTGCCAGCAGCCAAGATCGAAGCTCTTATGGCTACACCTTC.

The V and J genes are TRBV4-2 and TRBJ2-2, with 7 nucleotides matching TRBD2. The CDR3 runs 16 residues. The ends lost 0 bases at V and 9 bases at J; junction bases unmatched: 10. Germline values: CDR1 LGHNA, CDR2 YNFKEQ. The CDR3 is CASSQDPASGARELFF. In DNA form, the CDR3 reads TGTGCCAGCAGCCAAGACCCTGCTAGCGGAGCAAGGGAGCTGTTTTTT.

This clone was counted only a few times. This chain links TRBV11-3 with TRBJ2-7; D is possibly TRBD2 (6 bases). Germline V CDR1 and CDR2: SGHNT, YENEEA. V was pared by 0 bases and J by 0 bases, with 12 bases between. The CDR3 is made up of 16 amino acids. CDR3 in amino acids: CASSLDTGGSSYEQYF. The CDR3, as DNA: TGTGCCAGCAGCTTAGATACCGGAGGGAGCTCCTACGAGCAGTACTTC.

This clone was observed a handful of times. V and J are TRBV19 and TRBJ1-1; 10 positions match TRBD1. Germline loops: CDR1 LNHDA, CDR2 SQIVND (reference sequence). Trimming took 5 bases from V and 5 from J; bases not matched to a gene: 14. The CDR3 consists of 17 residues. For the CDR3, the DNA is TGTGCCAGTAGTCCCAGGGACAGGGGAGAAAGGCGGACTGAAGCTTTCTTT. Amino acid sequence: CASSPRDRGERRTEAFF.

The V call is TRBV7-2, the J call TRBJ2-1; D remains unclear. In germline, CDR1 is SGHTA, CDR2 FQGNSA. The CDR3 covers 11 residues. With 5 bases removed from V and 8 bases from J, the gap between germline ends came to 7 bases. The CDR3: CASSQRYEQFF. The CDR3 region has the DNA TGTGCCAGCAGCCAGAGGTATGAGCAGTTCTTC.

The chain joins TRBV30 to TRBJ2-1; TRBD2 aligns across 16 bases. CDR1 is GTSNPN, CDR2 SVGIG, per germline (reference sequence). V was clipped by 2 bases and J by 6 bases; unmatched bases: 13. The CDR3 covers 19 residues. In DNA form, the CDR3 reads TGTGCCTGGAGTTCACTGACCGGGACTAGCGGGAGGGCAAGCAATGAGCAGTTCTTC. This translates into CAWSSLTGTSGRASNEQFF. Drawing the rest from reference TRBV30 and TRBJ2-1, the complete variable domain is SQTIHQWPATLVQPVGSPLSLECTVEGTSNPNLYWYRQAAGRGLQLLFYSVGIGQISSEVPQNLSASRPQDRQFILSSKKLLLSDSGFYLCAWSSLTGTSGRASNEQFFGPGTRLTVL.

This clone has a handful of counts. V is TRBV5-4 and J is TRBJ2-1; D unclear. The V gene lost 4 bases and the J gene lost 5 bases, with 19 bases spanning the gap. The CDR3 contains 16 residues. Per germline, CDR1 SGHNT and CDR2 YYREEE (reference sequence). Written as DNA, the CDR3 is TGTGCCAGCAGCCCCCGACAAGACACCATAAACAATGAGCAGTTCTTC. Its translation: CASSPRQDTINNEQFF.

The chain combines TRBV13 with TRBJ2-1, with 11 bases that match TRBD2. The V and J ends lost 5 bases and 5 bases, in that order; junction bases with no gene match: 5. Germline V gives CDR1 PRHDT, CDR2 FYEKMQ (reference sequence). The CDR3 runs to 15 residues. The CDR3 sequence: CASSPTSGADNEQFF. In DNA, the CDR3 is TGTGCCAGCAGCCCGACTAGCGGGGCTGACAATGAGCAGTTCTTC.

This clone occurred a few times. V and J are TRBV11-1 and TRBJ1-1; 9 bases line up with TRBD1. This CDR3 has 14 amino acids. Germline CDR1 and CDR2: SGHAT and FQDESV (reference sequence). V lost 4 bases, J lost 4 bases, and 4 bases stayed unmatched. The CDR3 loop reads CASSYTGGGTEAFF. The CDR3 nucleotides read TGTGCCAGCAGCTATACAGGGGGCGGCACTGAAGCTTTCTTT.

The chain employs TRBV28 and TRBJ2-1; 7 bases agree with TRBD1. Germline V lookup: CDR1 MDHEN, CDR2 SYDVKM. V shed 6 bases and J 4 bases; nucleotides not matched to a gene: 9. The CDR3 totals 15 residues. The CDR3, as DNA: TGTGCCAGCAGAGAACAGGGGCGGATTTACAATGAGCAGTTCTTC. As protein: CASREQGRIYNEQFF.

CDR3 nucleotide sequence: TGTGCCAGCAGCTACGGGGCAAGGACTGAAGCTTTCTTT. Amino acid sequence: CASSYGARTEAFF. The J gene is TRBJ1-1, the V gene TRBV6-5; weak D call: TRBD1 (5 bases). The CDR3 runs to 13 residues. CDR1 MNHEY and CDR2 SVGAGI come from the germline V gene. V was clipped by 6 bases and J by 5 bases, with 13 bases between them.

The rearrangement links TRBV30 to TRBJ2-6; 7 positions match TRBD1. The V gene's germline CDR1 is GTSNPN and CDR2 SVGIG (reference sequence). The trim removed 3 bases at V and 1 base at J, leaving 9 bases unmatched. This CDR3 contains 17 residues. This CDR3 reads CAWSPRRGPSGANVLTF. The CDR3 DNA follows: TGTGCCTGGAGCCCGAGAAGGGGGCCTTCTGGGGCCAACGTCCTGACTTTC.

V usage is TRBV2 and J usage is TRBJ2-3; 8 bases fit TRBD2. CDR3 length equals 18 residues. V shed 2 bases and J 6 bases; nucleotides not matched to a gene: 16. CDR1 and CDR2 from the germline V gene are SNHLY and FYNNEI. The DNA for the CDR3 is TGTGCCAGCAGTGAACGAACTAGCGGACCCTATCGTCGGGATACGCAGTATTTT. Residues: CASSERTSGPYRRDTQYF.

The chain couples TRBV5-1 to TRBJ2-5; D is unclear. The J call may be faulty, since TRBJ2-7 better matches the DNA end. The CDR3 extends over 13 amino acids. The V gene's germline CDR1 is SGHRS and CDR2 YFSETQ. The CDR3 spells CASSSDPNYEQYF. The CDR3 nucleotides are TGCGCCAGCAGCTCCGACCCGAACTACGAGCAGTACTTC.

This chain connects TRBV13 to TRBJ2-2; 10 bases map to TRBD2. The V gene's germline CDR1 is PRHDT and CDR2 FYEKMQ (reference sequence). The V and J ends lost 5 bases and 4 bases, in that order; junction bases with no gene match: 7. CDR3 size: 16 residues. CDR3 nucleotide sequence: TGTGCCAGCAGCCCCGAGCGGGGGGGGGCCACCGGGGAGCTGTTTTTT. Amino acids: CASSPERGGATGELFF. Full variable domain (rest looked up from reference TRBV13 and TRBJ2-2): AAGVIQSPRHLIKEKRETATLKCYPIPRHDTVYWYQQGPGQDPQFLISFYEKMQSDKGSIPDRFSAQQFSDYHSELNMSSLELGDSALYFCASSPERGGATGELFFGEGSRLTVL.

The V call is TRBV6-1, the J call TRBJ2-5; TRBD1 matches 9 bases. This CDR3 contains 16 residues. The V gene end was trimmed by 0 bases and the J gene end by 2 bases; junction bases not matched to a gene: 4. Germline assignment: CDR1 MNHNS and CDR2 SASEGT. The chain's CDR3 is CASSEARQGVQETQYF. CDR3 nucleotide sequence: TGTGCCAGCAGTGAAGCGCGACAGGGGGTTCAAGAGACCCAGTACTTC.

The rearrangement links TRBV10-2 to TRBJ2-2; TRBD2 aligns across 11 bases. V was clipped by 4 bases and J by 5 bases; unmatched bases: 9. The CDR3 has 17 amino acids. Germline V lookup: CDR1 WSHSY, CDR2 SAAADI. The CDR3 reads CASSVLTSGSGTGELFF. As DNA, the CDR3 is TGCGCCAGCAGTGTCCTTACTAGCGGGAGTGGTACCGGGGAGCTGTTTTTT.

This clone was seen a few times. This chain links TRBV9 with TRBJ1-4; no reliable D call. The CDR3 extends over 15 amino acids. The germline CDR1 and CDR2 sequences are SGDLS and YYNGEE. V was clipped by 3 bases and J by 0 bases, with 9 bases between them. This CDR3 is CASSATKATNEKLFF. Here the CDR3 DNA reads TGTGCCAGCAGCGCAACAAAAGCAACTAATGAAAAACTGTTTTTT.

The gene calls are TRBV6-5 and TRBJ1-1, with D maybe TRBD1 (6 bases). Germline V gene data show CDR1 as MNHEY and CDR2 as SVGAGI. This CDR3 is 12 amino acids long. With 6 bases removed from V and 6 bases from J, the gap between germline ends came to 11 bases. CDR3 residues: CASRRTESEAFF. In DNA, the CDR3 is TGTGCCAGCAGGCGGACAGAATCTGAAGCTTTCTTT.

The genes are TRBV28 and TRBJ2-3, with D maybe TRBD2 (6 bases). Germline V gives CDR1 MDHEN, CDR2 SYDVKM. CDR3 length: 14 amino acids. Between the trimmed V and J ends, which lost 2 bases and 5 bases, there was a span of 11 bases. The DNA of the CDR3 is TGTGCCAGCAGTTTAACCGGAGGGAGAGATACGCAGTATTTT. Protein product: CASSLTGGRDTQYF.

The chain uses TRBV30 and TRBJ1-2; D possibly corresponds to TRBD1 (5 bases). Trimming stripped 4 bases from V and 3 bases from J, with 15 bases between. This CDR3 has 14 residues. From germline, CDR1 is GTSNPN and CDR2 SVGIG (reference sequence). The CDR3 sequence is CAWTGFGTYYGYTF. The CDR3 DNA is TGTGCCTGGACAGGGTTCGGTACTTACTATGGCTACACCTTC.